This entry lists 12 T cell receptor beta chains sequenced from one sample in a study of T-cell reconstitution after alpha-beta-depleted transplantation in children. During its preparation, the TCRbeta library received unique molecular identifiers. TCRdb processed the PCR reads anew with MiXCR; each CDR3 protein has one entry. The sample contains fewer than 450,000 distinct CDR3 sequences, around 15% of which appear only once. Here the sequenced sample was PBMCs, mostly from graft donor cells, taken 360 days after TCRalphabeta/CD19-depleted stem cell transplant. The receptors shown here come from a male patient between 2 and 10 years old who had a stem cell transplant for acute lymphoblastic leukemia, so the T cells may come from the graft donor.

In this sample, this clonotype turned up many times. The chain couples TRBV20-1 to TRBJ2-7; possibly TRBD2 for D (6 bases). Looked up from germline, CDR1 is DFQATT and CDR2 is SNEGSKA (reference sequence). The ends were cut back, 3 bases at V and 2 bases at J, with 17 bases in the middle. There are 15 residues in the CDR3. CDR3 nucleotide sequence: TGCAGTGCTAGTCGGGGAGGACTACCTGCCTACGAGCAGTACTTC. This sequence encodes CSASRGGLPAYEQYF.

Ten or more counts support this clonotype. CDR3 in DNA: TGTGCCAGCTGTAGCGGGGTTCATACGCAGTATTTT. Protein sequence: CASCSGVHTQYF. The rearrangement joins TRBV2 to TRBJ2-3; 8 nucleotides align to TRBD2. Per the germline V gene, CDR1 is SNHLY and CDR2 is FYNNEI. CDR3 length: 12 residues. V was clipped by 8 bases and J by 7 bases; unmatched bases: 5.

The J gene is TRBJ2-7, the V gene TRBV20-1, with 13 bases lining up with TRBD2. The CDR3 length is 15 residues. V trimming: 6 bases; J trimming: 4 bases; junction bases outside the gene matches: 9. Germline CDR1 reads DFQATT; CDR2 reads SNEGSKA (reference sequence). This CDR3 is CSAPVGLAGAYEQYF. For the CDR3, the DNA is TGCAGTGCACCGGTAGGACTAGCGGGAGCATACGAGCAGTACTTC.

This clonotype was seen once. This chain joins TRBV28 and TRBJ2-7, with a weak D call TRBD2 (5 bases). This CDR3 has 13 amino acids. Between the trimmed V and J ends, which lost 6 bases and 2 bases, there was a span of 11 bases. CDR1 and CDR2 from the germline V gene are MDHEN and SYDVKM. CDR3 residues: CASRDLAPYEQYF. As DNA, the CDR3 is TGTGCCAGCAGGGACTTAGCGCCCTACGAGCAGTACTTC.

This clonotype was found a few times. The CDR3 DNA follows: TGTGCCAGCAATCCCGGTTGGAGGGATCAAGAGACCCAGTACTTC. Its translation is CASNPGWRDQETQYF. The J gene is TRBJ2-5, the V gene TRBV28; possibly TRBD2 for D (6 bases). The length of the CDR3 is 15 residues. Germline assignment: CDR1 MDHEN and CDR2 SYDVKM. V gave up 7 bases and J gave up 2 bases, with 17 bases separating them. The variable domain in full, with the rest retrieved from reference TRBV28 and TRBJ2-5, is DVKVTQSSRYLVKRTGEKVFLECVQDMDHENMFWYRQDPGLGLRLIYFSYDVKMKEKGDIPEGYSVSREKKERFSLILESASTNQTSMYLCASNPGWRDQETQYFGPGTRLLVL.

This clonotype was counted between two and nine times. V gene TRBV12-3 or TRBV12-4 combines with J gene TRBJ2-2, with D possibly TRBD2 on 5 matching bases. V was cut by 10 bases and J by 5 bases, with 23 bases left in between. This CDR3 is built from 16 residues. CDR3 nucleotides: TGTGCCACTGCCCTAGCCCTGGGCTTGAAGACCGGGGAGCTGTTTTTT. Protein: CATALALGLKTGELFF.

This clonotype was seen a handful of times. The chain joins TRBV5-1 to TRBJ2-1, with 11 bases that match TRBD2. The CDR3 length is 15 residues. The junction had 10 bases not matched to a gene; V was cut back by 4 bases and J by 10 bases. Germline CDR1 reads SGHRS; CDR2 reads YFSETQ. The CDR3 protein is CASSPGLAEPGEQFF. CDR3 sequence (DNA): TGCGCCAGCAGCCCGGGACTAGCGGAGCCGGGGGAGCAGTTCTTC.

In its sample, this clonotype was seen a few times. The V call is TRBV28, the J call TRBJ2-3; 10 bases fit TRBD1. The trim removed 3 bases at V and 0 bases at J, leaving 9 bases unmatched. This CDR3 has 18 residues. CDR1 MDHEN and CDR2 SYDVKM come from the germline V gene. CDR3 loop: CASSFTPGTGDSTDTQYF. CDR3 nucleotide sequence: TGTGCCAGCAGTTTCACCCCCGGGACAGGGGATAGCACAGATACGCAGTATTTT.

This clonotype occurred many times. The chain recombines TRBV12-3 or TRBV12-4 with TRBJ2-5, with 13 bases that match TRBD2. The CDR3 is made up of 14 amino acids. The J segment lost 5 bases and the V segment lost 7 bases, leaving 4 bases of the junction unmatched. CDR3: CASTLTSGGETQYF. The CDR3 DNA is TGTGCCAGCACCTTGACTAGCGGGGGGGAGACCCAGTACTTC.

The chain uses TRBV5-1 and TRBJ2-5, with 9 bases identical to TRBD1. This CDR3 is built from 14 residues. V was clipped by 4 bases and J by 6 bases; unmatched bases: 7. Germline V gene lookup returns CDR1 SGHRS and CDR2 YFSETQ. The CDR3 here is CASSDTGGGKTQYF. As DNA, the CDR3 is TGCGCCAGCAGCGACACAGGGGGCGGAAAGACCCAGTACTTC.

The chain recombines TRBV19 with TRBJ1-5; D uncertain. Trimming cost V 1 base and J 2 bases, with 12 bases left between them. CDR3 length equals 16 residues. CDR1 and CDR2 from the germline V gene are LNHDA and SQIVND (reference sequence). The CDR3 reads CASSIVLGGGNQPQHF. CDR3 nucleotides: TGTGCCAGTAGTATAGTTTTAGGCGGAGGCAATCAGCCCCAGCATTTT.

This clonotype has just a few counts. V gene TRBV4-1 combines with J gene TRBJ2-7; 8 bases fit TRBD1. The CDR3 contains 13 residues. Germline values: CDR1 MGHRA, CDR2 YSYEKL. V was pared by 4 bases and J by 6 bases, with 5 bases of the junction left unmatched. In nucleotides, the CDR3 is TGCGCCAGCAGCCTTAACAGGGGGTCCGAGCAGTACTTC. Amino acids: CASSLNRGSEQYF.